This TCR beta chain was recorded in a study of blood T cells in healthy people across ages. Study findings and constraints: Expanded clonotype shifts may have been confounded, as the donors had an unknown CMV status. Significant beta diversity loss was already apparent by age about 42, declining roughly linearly.

Alongside a J-beta primer mix, a sample-barcoded 5' primer served in a second PCR lasting roughly 7 to 11 cycles. Template switching added a 12-random-nucleotide identifier to every cDNA molecule. TCRdb reprocessed the 5' RACE reads via MiXCR and lists one record per CDR3 protein. The sample carries nearly 800,000 distinct CDR3 sequences, just under 25% recorded once. The germline V and J ends were trimmed by 4 bases and 4 bases, with 8 bases remaining between them. From germline, CDR1 is MDHEN and CDR2 SYDVKM. The CDR3 sequence is 13 residues long. In regard to this clonotype: Its antigen remains unidentified.

These same records also appear under a second study, on T cells of mothers and their children. Per that paper: Reads recorded for TCR beta CDR3 numbered over 9.5 million per mother and roughly 3 million per child.

The V gene is TRBV28, the J gene TRBJ2-1, with D unclear. The TCR comes from a boy between 5 and 17 years old in good health. Specimen: blood. CDR3 sequence reads: CASSSPGYNEQFF. The CDR3 DNA is TGTGCCAGCAGTTCTCCAGGTTACAATGAGCAGTTCTTC.